Below, 23 T cell receptor beta chains from the same sample are listed, as sequenced in a study of T-cell memory formation after mild COVID-19. TCRdb used MiXCR to reprocess the 5' RACE reads, holding one entry per CDR3 protein. There are hundreds of thousands of distinct CDR3 sequences in the sample; approximately 15% occur only once, and 22% lies in the top ten. The specimen sequenced was PBMCs or a T cell subset sorted from them (not recorded which). Every receptor here comes from a man aged 18 to 29 who had mild COVID-19 (a few samples of this study predate the infection). Cell type and time point are not known.

CDR3 nucleotides: TGTGCCACGTCAATCCAGCGGGGCTTCCAAGAGACCCAGTACTTC. This codes for CATSIQRGFQETQYF. This rearrangement joins TRBV15 to TRBJ2-5, with 7 bases aligning to TRBD2. This CDR3 spans 15 amino acids. The V gene's germline CDR1 is LNHNV and CDR2 YYDKDF (reference sequence). Trimming removed 9 bases from V and 1 base from J; junction bases left unmatched: 11.

The chain employs TRBV12-3 or TRBV12-4 and TRBJ2-2; D remains unclear. The CDR3 extends over 14 amino acids. Trimming shortened V by 2 bases and J by 1 base, and 5 bases separated the two germline ends. The CDR3, as DNA: TGTGCCAGCAGTTTACAGATGAACACCGGGGAGCTGTTTTTT. Protein product: CASSLQMNTGELFF.

The chain combines TRBV5-4 with TRBJ2-1; TRBD1 is a possible D gene (6 bases). Germline V gene sequence: CDR1 SGHNT, CDR2 YYREEE (reference sequence). V was cut by 6 bases and J by 10 bases, with 11 bases left in between. There are 11 residues in the CDR3. The CDR3 DNA follows: TGTGCCAGCACAGGACAGAAGGAGCAGTTCTTC. This sequence encodes CASTGQKEQFF.

V gene TRBV20-1 combines with J gene TRBJ1-4, with TRBD1 matching over 8 bases. V gave up 5 bases and J gave up 7 bases; unmatched junction bases: 15. The CDR3 has 16 amino acids. Germline V gene sequence: CDR1 DFQATT, CDR2 SNEGSKA (reference sequence). DNA of the CDR3: TGCAGTGCTGGCGGCTCAGGGGGCGCGGTGGGTGAAAAACTGTTTTTT. This sequence encodes CSAGGSGGAVGEKLFF.

This clonotype was observed at least ten times. The CDR3 here is CASRTGLDSPLHF. The CDR3 nucleotides read TGTGCCAGCAGGACAGGGTTAGATTCACCCCTCCACTTT. The V call is TRBV12-3 or TRBV12-4, the J call TRBJ1-6, with TRBD1 matching 7 bases. V lost 6 bases and J lost 8; bases outside the gene matches: 4. The CDR3 contains 13 residues.

The sample holds many counts of this clonotype. The chain links TRBV28 to TRBJ1-1; D not resolved. The CDR3 contains 14 residues. V was shortened by 3 bases and J by 7 bases, with 15 bases between the two germline ends. Germline assignment: CDR1 MDHEN and CDR2 SYDVKM. CDR3 region: CASSFLRGSSEAFF. The DNA of the CDR3 is TGTGCCAGCAGTTTTCTACGGGGTAGTAGTGAAGCTTTCTTT. The variable domain in full, with the rest retrieved from reference TRBV28 and TRBJ1-1, is DVKVTQSSRYLVKRTGEKVFLECVQDMDHENMFWYRQDPGLGLRLIYFSYDVKMKEKGDIPEGYSVSREKKERFSLILESASTNQTSMYLCASSFLRGSSEAFFGQGTRLTVV.

This clonotype turned up a few times. The chain employs TRBV20-1 and TRBJ1-1, with 12 bases fitting TRBD1. The length of the CDR3 is 17 residues. Per the germline V gene, CDR1 is DFQATT and CDR2 is SNEGSKA (reference sequence). The junction had 9 bases not matched to a gene; V was cut back by 3 bases and J by 1 base. The DNA for the CDR3 is TGCAGTGCTAGGCTCCCCCGGGACAGGGGGCCGAACACTGAAGCTTTCTTT. Encoded protein: CSARLPRDRGPNTEAFF.

This clonotype was seen a few times. The chain uses TRBV28 and TRBJ2-3; no clear D gene. This CDR3 comprises 17 residues. The V end lost 9 bases, the J end lost 1 base, and 23 bases lay between the germline ends. The germline V gene has CDR1 MDHEN and CDR2 SYDVKM. In DNA, the CDR3 is TGTGCCAGTTGCACCCCCCGTAGCCCTGAGGGCACAGATACGCAGTATTTT. It codes for CASCTPRSPEGTDTQYF.

The chain recombines TRBV7-8 with TRBJ1-1; D uncertain. This CDR3 has 12 amino acids. Germline assignment: CDR1 SGHVS and CDR2 FQNEAQ. Trimming took off 8 bases at V and 7 bases at J, with 14 bases between the two ends. The CDR3 DNA is TGTGCCAGCTCCCACCCACGCGATGAAGCTTTCTTT. Protein product: CASSHPRDEAFF.

The V call is TRBV5-1, the J call TRBJ2-1; weak D call: TRBD2 (6 bases). The CDR3 runs 14 residues. V was pared by 0 bases and J by 8 bases, with 12 bases between. Germline assignment: CDR1 SGHRS and CDR2 YFSETQ. CDR3 DNA sequence: TGCGCCAGCAGCTTGGGGCTAGCGTCCGATGAGCAGTTCTTC. Translating it yields CASSLGLASDEQFF.

Many counts were recorded for this clonotype. The chain employs TRBV4-3 and TRBJ2-3, with 8 nucleotides matching TRBD2. Germline V gene data show CDR1 as LGHNA and CDR2 as YSLEER. After removal of 0 bases from V and 5 bases from J, the junction contained 7 bases not matched to a gene. The CDR3 totals 16 residues. The CDR3 spells CASSQDRAGEGDTQYF. The CDR3 DNA is TGCGCCAGCAGCCAAGATAGAGCGGGGGAGGGAGATACGCAGTATTTT.

This clonotype was seen many times. The V call is TRBV9, the J call TRBJ2-3; D possibly uses TRBD1 or TRBD2 (6 bases each). The germline CDR1 and CDR2 sequences are SGDLS and YYNGEE. There are 13 residues in the CDR3. V was cut by 3 bases and J by 6 bases, with 11 bases left in between. CDR3 sequence: CASSAPGADTQYF. CDR3 bases: TGTGCCAGCAGCGCCCCGGGGGCCGATACGCAGTATTTT.

This clonotype appeared many times. V usage is TRBV4-1 and J usage is TRBJ1-3; D remains ambiguous. CDR1 and CDR2 from the germline V gene are MGHRA and YSYEKL. CDR3 size: 14 residues. V was cut by 1 base and J by 0 bases, with 4 bases left in between. This CDR3 is CASSQGHSGNTIYF. Written as DNA, the CDR3 is TGCGCCAGCAGCCAAGGACACTCTGGAAACACCATATATTTT.

This sequence joins TRBV18 and TRBJ1-1; D is undetermined. Germline CDR1 is KGHSH and CDR2 is LQKENI. Trimming pared 4 bases from V and 2 bases from J, leaving 11 bases between. The CDR3 covers 14 residues. This CDR3 is CASSRAGQNTEAFF. CDR3 nucleotide sequence: TGTGCCAGCTCACGGGCTGGGCAAAACACTGAAGCTTTCTTT.

The sample holds a few counts of this clonotype. The chain carries TRBV5-1 and TRBJ2-3; D is possibly TRBD1 (6 bases). CDR1 is SGHRS, CDR2 YFSETQ, per germline. The V gene lost 4 bases and the J gene lost 6 bases, with 18 bases spanning the gap. The CDR3 totals 15 residues. The CDR3: CASSGGFTTGDTQYF. Here the CDR3 DNA reads TGCGCCAGCAGCGGGGGCTTCACAACGGGGGATACGCAGTATTTT.

As regards this clonotype: An end of the junction does not agree with germline; a read error may underlie this. DNA for the CDR3: TGTGCCAGTAGGATAGCGGGGGGCACCTACAATGAGCAGTTCTTC. Translation: CASRIAGGTYNEQFF. The genes are TRBV19 and TRBJ2-1; 10 bases line up with TRBD2. Looked up from germline, CDR1 is LNHDA and CDR2 is SQIVND (reference sequence). The CDR3 is 15 amino acids. The full variable domain, rest sourced from reference TRBV19 and TRBJ2-1, is DGGITQSPKYLFRKEGQNVTLSCEQNLNHDAMYWYRQDPGQGLRLIYYSQIVNDFQKGDIAEGYSVSREKKESFPLTVTSAQKNPTAFYLCASRIAGGTYNEQFFGPGTRLTVL.

The table lists this clonotype with a few counts. The chain recombines TRBV6-2 or TRBV6-3 with TRBJ2-7, with no clear D. In germline, CDR1 is MNHEY, CDR2 SVGEGT. Trimming took off 5 bases at V and 5 bases at J, with 10 bases between the two ends. CDR3 length: 12 residues. CDR3 in amino acids: CASSPFRDEQYF. In DNA form, the CDR3 reads TGTGCCAGCAGTCCCTTTAGAGACGAGCAGTACTTC.

This clonotype was observed at least ten times. This may arise from a read error, as a much more abundant clone is one base away. The chain couples TRBV5-1 to TRBJ2-5; D uncertain. The V gene's germline CDR1 is SGHRS and CDR2 YFSETQ. The ends were cut back, 0 bases at V and 7 bases at J, with 4 bases in the middle. CDR3 length: 11 residues. DNA of the CDR3: TGCGCCAGCAGCTTGGAAGTGACCCAGTACTTC. Encoded protein: CASSLEVTQYF.

This clonotype turned up a few times. The rearrangement uses TRBV29-1 and TRBJ2-7, with TRBD1 matching over 10 bases. The CDR3 loop spans 13 amino acids. J lost 6 bases, V lost 5 bases, and 7 bases had no gene match. Germline V lookup: CDR1 SQVTM, CDR2 ANQGSEA. Here the CDR3 DNA reads TGCAGCGTTACCGGACAGGGGGGCTCCGAGCAGTACTTC. Translating it yields CSVTGQGGSEQYF.

This clonotype was seen ten or more times. V is TRBV7-9 and J is TRBJ2-7; D is possibly TRBD1 (6 bases). The germline CDR1 and CDR2 sequences are SEHNR and FQNEAQ (reference sequence). Trimming shortened V by 1 base and J by 3 bases, and 16 bases separated the two germline ends. The CDR3 covers 16 residues. In nucleotides, the CDR3 is TGTGCCAGCAGCTTAGTTCTGGGGGACACCTACTACGAGCAGTACTTC. It is translated as CASSLVLGDTYYEQYF.

This clonotype was detected only a few times. This chain links TRBV20-1 with TRBJ1-2; maybe TRBD1 (5 bases). This CDR3 has 11 residues. The germline V and J ends were trimmed by 6 bases and 4 bases, with 9 bases remaining between them. In germline, CDR1 is DFQATT, CDR2 SNEGSKA (reference sequence). CDR3 region: CSAAGFYGYTF. CDR3 nucleotide sequence: TGCAGTGCCGCAGGGTTCTATGGCTACACCTTC.

V gene TRBV7-9 combines with J gene TRBJ1-2, with D maybe TRBD1 (6 bases). Trimming removed 3 bases from V and 4 bases from J, with 9 bases in between. The CDR3 spans 13 residues. Germline V gives CDR1 SEHNR, CDR2 FQNEAQ (reference sequence). For the CDR3, the DNA is TGTGCCAGCAGCTTTACAGGGATCTATGGCTACACCTTC. Translated, it gives CASSFTGIYGYTF. The complete variable domain, with remaining parts taken from reference TRBV7-9 and TRBJ1-2, reads DTGVSQNPRHKITKRGQNVTFRCDPISEHNRLYWYRQTLGQGPEFLTYFQNEAQLEKSRLLSDRFSAERPKGSFSTLEIQRTEQGDSAMYLCASSFTGIYGYTFGSGTRLTVV.

This clonotype was counted at least ten times. The chain is built from TRBV5-1 and TRBJ1-6; no definite D call. Germline V gene data show CDR1 as SGHRS and CDR2 as YFSETQ. The CDR3 extends over 14 amino acids. The ends were cut back, 0 bases at V and 7 bases at J, with 8 bases in the middle. This CDR3 is CASSLDGGNSPLHF. The DNA of the CDR3 is TGCGCCAGCAGCTTGGACGGAGGGAATTCACCCCTCCACTTT.